These 3 T cell receptor beta chains share one sample of origin, sequenced in a study of T cell responses to AZD1222 COVID-19 vaccine. Profiling relied on immunoSEQ multiplex PCR, and the TCRdb table lists in-frame clones only, not all of them. The repertoire has around 130,000 clones, 70% to 90% of them found once; the top ten carry 9.5% to 15%. Sequencing used peripheral blood, obtained on day 0 of AZD1222 vaccination. The receptors were gathered from an adult in good health.

The CDR3 region has the DNA TGTGCCAGCAGCGCTAGCGGGAGTACAGAGACCCAGTACTTC. Its protein is CASSASGSTETQYF. The rearrangement links TRBV7-2 to TRBJ2-5, with 10 bases aligning to TRBD2. Germline V lookup: CDR1 SGHTA, CDR2 FQGNSA. CDR3 length equals 14 residues. The V and J ends lost 5 bases and 4 bases, in that order; junction bases with no gene match: 4.

The rearrangement links TRBV5-4 to TRBJ1-2; D remains ambiguous. Germline CDR1 SGHNT, CDR2 YYREEE (reference sequence). This CDR3 comprises 14 residues. Trimming removed 0 bases from V and 0 bases from J, with 6 bases in between. The CDR3 DNA reads TGTGCCAGCAGCTTGGCCGGAGCTAACTATGGCTACACCTTC. The encoded protein is CASSLAGANYGYTF.

This clone was seen a single time. In nucleotides, the CDR3 is TGTGCCAGCAGCAATTCGAGGGCTGGAAACACCATATATTTT. Its protein is CASSNSRAGNTIYF. The J gene is TRBJ1-3, the V gene TRBV21-1. TRBV21-1 is deemed a pseudogene. This CDR3 is built from 14 residues.